This T cell receptor beta chain is from a study of blood T cell repertoires in COVID-19. About the study: Material from acute and convalescent COVID-19 was sourced from the United States, Italy and Spain. T cells, B-cell-depleted T cells, or PBMCs supplied cDNA or gDNA.

Per the original methods: For nucleated cells, counts were estimated from reference gene primer amplification. TCRdb keeps only in-frame clones here, not all; method: immunoSEQ multiplex PCR. For V, J and clone size, that table is used; D and trimming come from the DNA. Of 95,000 to 100,000 clones listed, approximately 82% are singletons. Input material: peripheral blood. The receptor's source is a man aged 70-80 years with acute or convalescent COVID-19.

The CDR3 reads CASSLVSGNEQFF. The CDR3 bases are TGTGCCAGCAGCTTGGTGTCGGGCAATGAGCAGTTCTTC. The chain links TRBV5-5 to TRBJ2-1; D gene ambiguous. The length of the CDR3 is 13 residues. Per germline, CDR1 SGHKS and CDR2 YYEKEE (reference sequence). Between the trimmed V and J ends, which lost 0 bases and 6 bases, there was a span of 7 bases.